The clone carrying this T cell receptor (beta chain) was recorded at least ten times. Patients aged 18 to 65 with hyperthyroidism were newly diagnosed, with duration under 2 months. Researchers took RNA transcripts and amplified the TCR beta CDR3 regions from them. The HTBI set primed first-round TCR CDR3 RT-PCR. TCRdb reanalysed the multiplex PCR reads using MiXCR and keeps one entry per CDR3 protein. The data show approximately 420,000 distinct CDR3 sequences, around 13% seen once. The data stem from a study of T cells in Graves' hyperthyroidism and ophthalmopathy. The ends were cut back, 7 bases at V and 3 bases at J, with 13 bases in the middle. This CDR3 region has 13 residues. CDR1 and CDR2 (germline): DFQATT, SNEGSKA (reference sequence).

The sample comprised blood. The receptor comes from a woman between 18 and 30 years old with Graves' hyperthyroidism. The chain recombines TRBV20-1 with TRBJ1-5; tentatively, D is TRBD1 (6 bases). The DNA of the CDR3 is TGCAGTGGGGCAACAGGGTACAATCAGCCCCAGCATTTT. It is translated as CSGATGYNQPQHF.